The entry below gives a single T cell receptor (beta chain) sequence along with its context. Some clones are missing from TCRdb's copy, which holds only in-frame ones; the method was immunoSEQ multiplex PCR. The data hold 210,000 or so clones, with about nine tenths observed a single time. The data derive from a study of blood T cell repertoires in COVID-19. Study in general: The United States, Italy and Spain provided the acute and convalescent COVID-19 samples.

With 4 bases removed from V and 5 bases from J, the gap between germline ends came to 12 bases. This CDR3 region has 13 residues. Germline V lookup: CDR1 SGHDT, CDR2 YYEEEE. Sequencing was done on a sample of peripheral blood. The clonotype comes from a woman in her 50s with acute or convalescent COVID-19. V usage is TRBV5-6 and J usage is TRBJ2-5; possible D gene TRBD2, 5 bases. The CDR3 region is CASSGIGGETQYF. The CDR3 region has the DNA TGTGCCAGCAGCGGGATTGGCGGGGAGACCCAGTACTTC.